The 30 T cell receptor beta chains presented below share a single source sample, sequenced in a study of CD8 T cells in Susac syndrome. RNA amounts of about 0.5 to 1 ug underwent reverse transcription with random hexamers. Each CDR3 protein gets one entry after TCRdb re-called the immunoSEQ multiplex PCR reads with MiXCR. The table includes 80,000 or so distinct CDR3 sequences, approximately 94% detected once. Sequencing was carried out using CD4+ T cells from PBMCs. The receptors were sampled from a human donor with Susac syndrome.

The chain uses TRBV5-1 and TRBJ2-3; 9 positions match TRBD1. After removal of 4 bases from V and 1 base from J, the junction contained 4 bases not matched to a gene. The CDR3 consists of 15 residues. Germline V gene sequence: CDR1 SGHRS, CDR2 YFSETQ. The CDR3 reads CASSPRTGGTDTQYF. CDR3 nucleotide sequence: TGCGCCAGCAGCCCAAGGACAGGGGGCACAGATACGCAGTATTTT.

The CDR3 DNA reads TGTGCCAGCAGTTTGCAGACAGGGAACACTGAAGCTTTCTTT. It codes for CASSLQTGNTEAFF. The chain carries TRBV6-5 and TRBJ1-1; tentative D call: TRBD1 (6 bases). The V and J ends lost 4 bases and 1 base respectively, with 10 bases between them. Germline V CDR1 and CDR2: MNHEY, SVGAGI. The length of the CDR3 is 14 residues.

DNA for the CDR3: TGTGCCAGCAGCCTATTGGGTAGCCCAGATACGCAGTATTTT. Translated: CASSLLGSPDTQYF. The chain recombines TRBV3-1 with TRBJ2-3; D gene ambiguous. Trimming pared 4 bases from V and 4 bases from J, leaving 12 bases between. This CDR3 contains 14 residues. Germline CDR1 and CDR2: LGHDT and YNNKEL (reference sequence).

V is TRBV20-1 and J is TRBJ2-2, with unresolved D. Deletions cut 2 bases from V and 1 base from J, with 2 bases between. From germline, CDR1 is DFQATT and CDR2 SNEGSKA (reference sequence). This CDR3 contains 12 residues. The CDR3 DNA reads TGCAGTGCTAGACAGAACACCGGGGAGCTGTTTTTT. Translating gives CSARQNTGELFF.

This clonotype has only one observation. This chain links TRBV20-1 with TRBJ2-5; D gene unclear. CDR1 DFQATT and CDR2 SNEGSKA come from the germline V gene (reference sequence). Trimming took 0 bases from V and 9 from J, leaving 17 bases between them. This CDR3 region has 14 residues. The CDR3 loop is CSAREGSTRLAQYF. In DNA form, the CDR3 reads TGCAGTGCTAGAGAAGGGTCCACGAGGTTGGCCCAGTACTTC.

The CDR3 region has the DNA TGTGCCAGCAGCGCGGTATTCAGGGGCTACACCTTC. It is translated as CASSAVFRGYTF. The chain joins TRBV28 to TRBJ1-2, with D unresolved. The CDR3 extends over 12 amino acids. Trimming removed 6 bases from V and 8 bases from J, with 13 bases in between. Germline loops: CDR1 MDHEN, CDR2 SYDVKM.

The sample holds one count of this clonotype. The chain carries TRBV18 and TRBJ2-6; D remains unclear. Trimming pared 3 bases from V and 0 bases from J, leaving 6 bases between. This CDR3 is built from 15 residues. Germline CDR1 KGHSH, CDR2 LQKENI. The CDR3 sequence is CASSPQTSGANVLTF. CDR3 DNA: TGTGCCAGCTCACCTCAAACCTCTGGGGCCAACGTCCTGACTTTC.

The chain joins TRBV7-2 to TRBJ2-5; D not certain. The germline CDR1 and CDR2 sequences are SGHTA and FQGNSA. V was pared by 6 bases and J by 5 bases, with 10 bases between. The CDR3 totals 12 residues. The CDR3 reads CASSPALETQYF. CDR3 bases: TGTGCCAGCAGTCCCGCCCTGGAGACCCAGTACTTC.

The gene calls are TRBV23-1 and TRBJ1-2, with D possibly TRBD1 on 6 matching bases. TRBV23-1 is an open reading frame, and its role is uncertain. Trimming pared 4 bases from V and 3 bases from J, leaving 12 bases between. This CDR3 region has 14 residues. DNA for the CDR3: TGCGCCAGCAGTCCAAAGGCAGGGGACTATGGCTACACCTTC. Protein product: CASSPKAGDYGYTF.

V gene TRBV7-6 combines with J gene TRBJ1-1, with D perhaps TRBD1 (6 bases). This CDR3 spans 13 amino acids. CDR1 and CDR2 from the germline V gene are SGHVS and FNYEAQ. Trimming removed 3 bases at V and 5 bases at J, with 10 bases between. The CDR3 loop reads CASSFGGPTEAFF. The CDR3 bases are TGTGCCAGCAGCTTCGGGGGGCCAACTGAAGCTTTCTTT.

The count of this clonotype is one. The chain uses TRBV12-3 or TRBV12-4 and TRBJ1-3; a possible D gene is TRBD1 (6 bases). This CDR3 contains 16 residues. The V and J ends lost 2 bases and 3 bases respectively, with 14 bases between them. In nucleotides, the CDR3 is TGTGCCAGCAGTTTACAGGGGTTTTCTAATGGAAACACCATATATTTT. This sequence encodes CASSLQGFSNGNTIYF.

This clonotype was seen more than once but under ten times. The chain recombines TRBV27 with TRBJ1-6, with D perhaps TRBD1 (5 bases). The length of the CDR3 is 16 residues. Germline loops: CDR1 MNHEY, CDR2 SMNVEV (reference sequence). V was clipped by 0 bases and J by 10 bases, with 16 bases between them. The CDR3 loop is CASSLSSDRRGSPLHF. Written as DNA, the CDR3 is TGTGCCAGCAGTTTATCCTCCGACAGAAGGGGCTCACCCCTCCACTTT.

The chain links TRBV11-2 to TRBJ1-3; D unresolved. CDR1 and CDR2 (germline): SGHAT, FQNNGV. Between the trimmed V and J ends, which lost 6 bases and 8 bases, there was a span of 20 bases. The CDR3 has 15 residues. The CDR3 here is CASRQLGPPRDTIYF. The CDR3 DNA sequence: TGTGCCAGCAGGCAACTAGGACCTCCCCGGGACACCATATATTTT.

The CDR3 region is CASSQVKTQAFF. Written as DNA, the CDR3 is TGTGCCAGCAGCCAAGTTAAGACTCAAGCTTTCTTT. The chain links TRBV3-1 to TRBJ1-1; no definite D call. The CDR3 runs 12 residues. Germline V gives CDR1 LGHDT, CDR2 YNNKEL (reference sequence). V was cut by 1 base and J by 9 bases, with 9 bases left in between.

The chain has TRBV7-2 and TRBJ2-5; D unclear. Germline-derived CDR1 and CDR2 are SGHTA and FQGNSA. CDR3 size: 14 residues. Trimming removed 5 bases from V and 7 bases from J, with 17 bases in between. The CDR3 here is CASSLGGTRVTQYF. CDR3 DNA: TGTGCCAGCAGCCTCGGCGGTACAAGAGTGACCCAGTACTTC.

V usage is TRBV7-9 and J usage is TRBJ2-3, with 14 bases aligning to TRBD2. Germline CDR1 SEHNR, CDR2 FQNEAQ (reference sequence). The CDR3 totals 16 residues. Trimming took 5 bases from V and 3 from J; bases not matched to a gene: 4. The CDR3 DNA follows: TGTGCCAGCAGCCAAGGGACTAGCGGGGGTACAGATACGCAGTATTTT. Translated, it gives CASSQGTSGGTDTQYF.

The chain joins TRBV5-1 to TRBJ2-1; D is ambiguous. Per germline, CDR1 SGHRS and CDR2 YFSETQ. The CDR3 covers 15 residues. Trimming stripped 3 bases from V and 3 bases from J, with 13 bases between. In nucleotides, the CDR3 is TGCGCCAGCAGCTACGGATCACCTAGCTACAATGAGCAGTTCTTC. Translating it yields CASSYGSPSYNEQFF. Combining the CDR3 with reference TRBV5-1 and TRBJ2-1 gives the whole variable domain KAGVTQTPRYLIKTRGQQVTLSCSPISGHRSVSWYQQTPGQGLQFLFEYFSETQRNKGNFPGRFSGRQFSNSRSEMNVSTLELGDSALYLCASSYGSPSYNEQFFGPGTRLTVL.

The chain recombines TRBV6-5 with TRBJ2-5, with TRBD1 matching over 9 bases. Trimming removed 6 bases from V and 4 bases from J; junction bases left unmatched: 6. CDR3 length: 14 amino acids. Germline CDR1 is MNHEY and CDR2 is SVGAGI. CDR3 bases: TGTGCCAGCAGAAGCCACAGGGGGCTAGAGACCCAGTACTTC. Translating it yields CASRSHRGLETQYF.

The chain has TRBV5-1 and TRBJ2-6, with 10 positions matching TRBD2. The CDR3 extends over 18 amino acids. V dropped 1 base and J dropped 4; count of bases not matched to a gene: 8. The V gene's germline CDR1 is SGHRS and CDR2 YFSETQ. In DNA form, the CDR3 reads TGCGCCAGCAGCTTGAGAGCGGGAGGGCCCTCAGGGGCCAACGTCCTGACTTTC. Its translation: CASSLRAGGPSGANVLTF.

In its sample, this clonotype was seen a few times. The J gene is TRBJ2-3, the V gene TRBV5-4, with D possibly TRBD2 on 5 matching bases. The V end lost 5 bases, the J end lost 3 bases, and 10 bases lay between the germline ends. Germline V gene sequence: CDR1 SGHNT, CDR2 YYREEE (reference sequence). The CDR3 runs to 13 residues. The CDR3 loop reads CASSLPGTDTQYF. The CDR3 bases are TGTGCCAGCAGTTTACCGGGGACAGATACGCAGTATTTT.

V gene TRBV7-9 combines with J gene TRBJ1-4; 8 bases are shared with TRBD1. Germline V lookup: CDR1 SEHNR, CDR2 FQNEAQ (reference sequence). The CDR3 has 15 amino acids. V lost 7 bases and J lost 12; bases outside the gene matches: 16. CDR3 region: CASTPLTGEGAELFF. The DNA of the CDR3 is TGTGCCAGCACTCCGTTGACAGGGGAGGGTGCGGAACTGTTTTTT.

The V call is TRBV12-3 or TRBV12-4, the J call TRBJ2-3; no clear D. The CDR3 is 15 residues long. V lost 3 bases and J lost 4, with 14 bases in between. CDR3 DNA sequence: TGTGCCAGCAGTTTCCGGGCCACTACTTCAGATACGCAGTATTTT. This gives the protein CASSFRATTSDTQYF.

The chain has TRBV25-1 and TRBJ1-4; weak D call: TRBD1 (5 bases). Germline CDR1 MGHDK, CDR2 SYGVNS. The CDR3 covers 15 residues. Trimming took off 6 bases at V and 0 bases at J, with 11 bases between the two ends. CDR3 amino acids: CASSRVGATNEKLFF. For the CDR3, the DNA is TGTGCCAGCAGCCGGGTAGGGGCAACTAATGAAAAACTGTTTTTT.

V is TRBV7-2 and J is TRBJ2-3; TRBD1 matches 10 bases. Germline V gene lookup returns CDR1 SGHTA and CDR2 FQGNSA. CDR3 length: 15 residues. J lost 5 bases, V lost 4 bases, and 6 bases had no gene match. CDR3 protein: CASSSLGQGVDTQYF. CDR3 in DNA: TGTGCCAGCAGCTCGTTAGGACAGGGGGTAGATACGCAGTATTTT.

The chain has TRBV20-1 and TRBJ1-5; possibly TRBD1 for D (5 bases). The V and J ends lost 6 bases and 2 bases respectively, with 8 bases between them. CDR3 length: 12 residues. Germline loops: CDR1 DFQATT, CDR2 SNEGSKA (reference sequence). DNA of the CDR3: TGCAGTGCCGGGGGGGGCAATCAGCCCCAGCATTTT. Its protein product is CSAGGGNQPQHF.

This chain connects TRBV6-1 to TRBJ1-3, with a tentative D call TRBD1 (5 bases). Germline CDR1 MNHNS, CDR2 SASEGT. V dropped 8 bases and J dropped 4 bases, with 12 bases sitting between them. The CDR3 is 13 amino acids. As DNA, the CDR3 is TGTGCCAGCTTGCCGGGACTGGGAAACACCATATATTTT. Encoded protein: CASLPGLGNTIYF.

V is TRBV7-9 and J is TRBJ2-2; no clear D gene. Germline CDR1 SEHNR, CDR2 FQNEAQ (reference sequence). This CDR3 spans 12 amino acids. V was cut by 5 bases and J by 7 bases, with 8 bases left in between. The CDR3 is CASSPFGGELFF. CDR3 sequence (DNA): TGTGCCAGCAGCCCGTTCGGCGGGGAGCTGTTTTTT.

This clonotype appeared a single time. The chain couples TRBV11-3 to TRBJ2-7; perhaps TRBD2 as D (5 bases). Trimming took off 3 bases at V and 5 bases at J, with 14 bases between the two ends. There are 14 residues in the CDR3. Germline CDR1 and CDR2: SGHNT and YENEEA. CDR3 nucleotides: TGTGCCAGCAGCTTCGGGGTTGGAGTTGACGAGCAGTACTTC. This encodes CASSFGVGVDEQYF.

The J gene is TRBJ1-6, the V gene TRBV6-5; 7 bases align to TRBD1. The CDR3 consists of 14 residues. V gave up 5 bases and J gave up 9 bases; unmatched junction bases: 7. Per the germline V gene, CDR1 is MNHEY and CDR2 is SVGAGI. This CDR3 is CASSRQGAASPLHF. Here the CDR3 DNA reads TGTGCCAGCAGTCGACAGGGTGCGGCTTCACCCCTCCACTTT.

This clonotype was recorded only once. V usage is TRBV3-1 and J usage is TRBJ2-5, with D tentatively TRBD2 (5 bases). Germline-derived CDR1 and CDR2 are LGHDT and YNNKEL (reference sequence). Trimming left V 2 bases short and J 5 bases short, with 18 bases between. This CDR3 has 16 amino acids. CDR3 nucleotide sequence: TGTGCCAGCAGCCAATCGTCGGACTCCCCACGGGAGACCCAGTACTTC. This encodes CASSQSSDSPRETQYF.